This record concerns one TCR beta chain sequence. The antigen remains unidentified. Per germline, CDR1 MNHNY and CDR2 SVGAGI (reference sequence). The CDR3 is 15 residues long. V was pared by 4 bases and J by 4 bases, with 5 bases of the junction left unmatched. Only in-frame clones appear in the TCRdb table, and some are missing; sequencing was by immunoSEQ multiplex PCR. The sample records 15,000 or so clones, approximately 90% being singletons. This record comes from a study of chemoradiotherapy in HPV16-positive cancers. Findings and limits, study-wide: Functional assays defining HPV-specific T cells used only a couple of HPV16-positive patients. For HPV16-positive patients, expanding HPV-responsive T cells associated with longer recurrence-free survival. During treatment, candidate HPV-specific clones and E7-related motifs expanded in tumor.

The sequencing used blood, collected from a patient who underwent chemoradiotherapy. The chain uses TRBV6-6 and TRBJ1-2; 11 nucleotides agree with TRBD1. The sequence came from a human donor with HPV-associated anogenital cancer. This CDR3 reads CASSLDRGLSYGYTF. CDR3 coding DNA: TGTGCCAGCAGTTTGGACAGGGGGCTCTCCTATGGCTACACCTTC.